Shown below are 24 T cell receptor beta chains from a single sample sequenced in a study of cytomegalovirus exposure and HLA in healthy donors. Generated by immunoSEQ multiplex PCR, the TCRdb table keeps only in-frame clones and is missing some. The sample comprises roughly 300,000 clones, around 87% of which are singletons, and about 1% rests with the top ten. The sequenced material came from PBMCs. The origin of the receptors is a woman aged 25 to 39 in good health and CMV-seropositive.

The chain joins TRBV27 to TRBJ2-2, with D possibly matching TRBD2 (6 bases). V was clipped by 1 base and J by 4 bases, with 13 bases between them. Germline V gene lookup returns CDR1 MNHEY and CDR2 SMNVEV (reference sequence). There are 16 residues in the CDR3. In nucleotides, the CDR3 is TGTGCCAGCAGTTTATATGGAGGGATAGGCACCGGGGAGCTGTTTTTT. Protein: CASSLYGGIGTGELFF.

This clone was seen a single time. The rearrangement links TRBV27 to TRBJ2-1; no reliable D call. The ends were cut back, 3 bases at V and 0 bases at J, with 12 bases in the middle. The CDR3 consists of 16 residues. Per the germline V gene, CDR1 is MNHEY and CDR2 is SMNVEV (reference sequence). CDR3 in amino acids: CASSLSRLNSYNEQFF. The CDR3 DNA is TGTGCCAGCAGTTTGTCCAGGCTAAACTCCTACAATGAGCAGTTCTTC.

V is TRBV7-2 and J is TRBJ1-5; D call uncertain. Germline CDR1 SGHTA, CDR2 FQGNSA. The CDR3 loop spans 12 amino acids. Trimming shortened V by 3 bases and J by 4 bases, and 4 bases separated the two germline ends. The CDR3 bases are TGTGCCAGCAGCTTCCAGAATCAGCCCCAGCATTTT. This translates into CASSFQNQPQHF.

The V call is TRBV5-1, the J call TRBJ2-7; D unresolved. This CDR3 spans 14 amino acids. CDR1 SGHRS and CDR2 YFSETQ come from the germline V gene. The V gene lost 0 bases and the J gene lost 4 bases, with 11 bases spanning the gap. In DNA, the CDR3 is TGCGCCAGCAGCTTGGAGGGTGTGGGTTACGAGCAGTACTTC. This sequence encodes CASSLEGVGYEQYF.

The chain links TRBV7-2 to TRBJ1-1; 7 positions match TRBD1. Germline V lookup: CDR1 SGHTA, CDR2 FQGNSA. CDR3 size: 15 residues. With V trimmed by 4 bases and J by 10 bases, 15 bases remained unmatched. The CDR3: CASSSRPSGTELAFF. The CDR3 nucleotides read TGTGCCAGCAGCTCGCGGCCCTCCGGGACAGAGCTAGCTTTCTTT.

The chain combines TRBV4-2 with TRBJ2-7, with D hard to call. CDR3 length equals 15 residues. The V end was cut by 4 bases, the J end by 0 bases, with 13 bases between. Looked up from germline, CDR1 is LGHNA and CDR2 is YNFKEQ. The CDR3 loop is CASSPDTASSYEQYF. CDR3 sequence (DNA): TGTGCCAGCAGCCCAGACACGGCGAGCTCCTACGAGCAGTACTTC.

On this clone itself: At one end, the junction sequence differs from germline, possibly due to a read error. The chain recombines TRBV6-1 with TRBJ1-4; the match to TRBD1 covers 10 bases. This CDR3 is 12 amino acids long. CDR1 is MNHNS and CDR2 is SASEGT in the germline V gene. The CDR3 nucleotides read TGTGCCAGCAGTCCAGGACAGGGGGAGAGGTGGTTT. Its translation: CASSPGQGERWF.

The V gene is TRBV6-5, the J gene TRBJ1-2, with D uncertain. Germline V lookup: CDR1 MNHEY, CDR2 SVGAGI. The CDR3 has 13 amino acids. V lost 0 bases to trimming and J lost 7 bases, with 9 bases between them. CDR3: CASSYSRILGYTF. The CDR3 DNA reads TGTGCCAGCAGTTACTCGAGAATTCTTGGCTACACCTTC.

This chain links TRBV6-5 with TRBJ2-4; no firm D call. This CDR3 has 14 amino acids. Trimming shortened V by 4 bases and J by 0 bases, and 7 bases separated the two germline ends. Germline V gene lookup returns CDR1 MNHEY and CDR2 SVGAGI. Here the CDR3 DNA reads TGTGCCAGCAGTTCCCAGTCAGCCAAAAACATTCAGTACTTC. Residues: CASSSQSAKNIQYF.

The CDR3 here is CASSMGQYNEQFF. CDR3 nucleotides: TGTGCCAGTAGTATGGGACAGTACAATGAGCAGTTCTTC. This chain joins TRBV19 and TRBJ2-1, with 7 bases matching TRBD1. CDR3 length equals 13 residues. Germline CDR1 and CDR2: LNHDA and SQIVND (reference sequence). V was pared by 3 bases and J by 4 bases, with 0 bases of the junction left unmatched.

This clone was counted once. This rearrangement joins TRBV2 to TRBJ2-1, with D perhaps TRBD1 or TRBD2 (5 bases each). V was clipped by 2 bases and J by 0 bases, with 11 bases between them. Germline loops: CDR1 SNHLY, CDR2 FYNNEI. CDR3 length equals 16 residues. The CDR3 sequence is CASSEKWGISYNEQFF. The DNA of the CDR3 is TGTGCCAGCAGTGAAAAGTGGGGGATCTCCTACAATGAGCAGTTCTTC.

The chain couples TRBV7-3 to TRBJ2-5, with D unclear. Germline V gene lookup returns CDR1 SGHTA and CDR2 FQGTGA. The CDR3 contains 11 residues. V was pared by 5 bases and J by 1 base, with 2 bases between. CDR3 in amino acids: CASSIQETQYF. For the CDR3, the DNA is TGTGCCAGCAGCATCCAAGAGACCCAGTACTTC.

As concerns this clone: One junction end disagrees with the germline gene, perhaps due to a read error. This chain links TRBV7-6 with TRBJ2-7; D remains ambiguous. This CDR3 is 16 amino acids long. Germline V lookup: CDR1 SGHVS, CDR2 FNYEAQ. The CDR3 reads CASSIAESRSSYEQYF. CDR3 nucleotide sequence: TGTGCCAGCAGCATAGCAGAAAGTCGGTCTTCCTACGAGCAGTACTTC. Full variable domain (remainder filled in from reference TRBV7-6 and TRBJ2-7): GAGVSQSPRYKVTKRGQDVALRCDPISGHVSLYWYRQALGQGPEFLTYFNYEAQQDKSGLPNDRFSAERPEGSISTLTIQRTEQRDSAMYRCASSIAESRSSYEQYFGPGTRLTVT.

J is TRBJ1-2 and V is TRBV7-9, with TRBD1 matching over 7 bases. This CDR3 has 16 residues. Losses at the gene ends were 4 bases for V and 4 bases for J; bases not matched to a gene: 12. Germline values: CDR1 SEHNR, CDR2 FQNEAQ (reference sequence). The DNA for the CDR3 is TGTGCCAGCAGCTCCCCGACCCATGACAGGGCCTATGGCTACACCTTC. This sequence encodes CASSSPTHDRAYGYTF.

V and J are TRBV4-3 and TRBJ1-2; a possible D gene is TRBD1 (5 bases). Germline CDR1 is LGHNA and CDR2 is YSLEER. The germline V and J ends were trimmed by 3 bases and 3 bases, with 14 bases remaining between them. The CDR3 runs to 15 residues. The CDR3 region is CASSQVLGGDYGYTF. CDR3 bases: TGCGCCAGCAGCCAGGTGCTCGGGGGGGACTATGGCTACACCTTC.

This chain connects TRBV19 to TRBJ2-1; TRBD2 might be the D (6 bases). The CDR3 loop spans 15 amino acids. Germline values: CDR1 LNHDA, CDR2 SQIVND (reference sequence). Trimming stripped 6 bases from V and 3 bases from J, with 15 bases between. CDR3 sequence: CASSPGLLLYNEQFF. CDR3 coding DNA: TGTGCCAGTAGCCCGGGACTCCTCCTCTACAATGAGCAGTTCTTC.

CDR3 sequence: CASSQDPRVGAMNQPQHF. CDR3 nucleotide sequence: TGTGCCAGCAGCCAAGATCCCCGGGTGGGGGCTATGAATCAGCCCCAGCATTTT. The chain joins TRBV4-2 to TRBJ1-5, with TRBD1 as a possible D gene (6 bases). This CDR3 has 18 residues. The V gene's germline CDR1 is LGHNA and CDR2 YNFKEQ. V gave up 0 bases and J gave up 4 bases, with 19 bases separating them.

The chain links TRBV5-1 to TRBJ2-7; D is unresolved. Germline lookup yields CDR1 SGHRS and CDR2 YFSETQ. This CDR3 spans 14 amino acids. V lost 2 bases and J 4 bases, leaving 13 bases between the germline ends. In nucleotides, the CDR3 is TGCGCCAGCAGCTTTTCCCCAACACAGTACGAGCAGTACTTC. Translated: CASSFSPTQYEQYF.

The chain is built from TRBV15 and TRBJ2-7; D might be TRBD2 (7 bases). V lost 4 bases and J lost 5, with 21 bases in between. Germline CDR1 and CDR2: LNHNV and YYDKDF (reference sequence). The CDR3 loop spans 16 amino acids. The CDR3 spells CATSTRRGGPYDEQYF. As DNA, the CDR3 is TGTGCCACCAGCACACGTAGGGGGGGGCCCTACGACGAGCAGTACTTC.

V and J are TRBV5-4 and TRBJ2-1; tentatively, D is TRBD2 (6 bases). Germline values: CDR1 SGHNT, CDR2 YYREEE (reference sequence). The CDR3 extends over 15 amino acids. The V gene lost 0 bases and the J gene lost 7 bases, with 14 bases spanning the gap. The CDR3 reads CASSLGTGVQNEQFF. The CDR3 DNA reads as TGTGCCAGCAGCTTGGGAACGGGGGTGCAGAATGAGCAGTTCTTC.

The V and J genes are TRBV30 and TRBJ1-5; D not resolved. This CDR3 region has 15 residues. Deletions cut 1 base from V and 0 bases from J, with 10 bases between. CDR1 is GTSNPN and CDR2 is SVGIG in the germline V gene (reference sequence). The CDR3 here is CAWSAISGSNQPQHF. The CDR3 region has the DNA TGTGCCTGGAGTGCCATCTCGGGTAGCAATCAGCCCCAGCATTTT. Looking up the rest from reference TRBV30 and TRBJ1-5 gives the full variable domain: SQTIHQWPATLVQPVGSPLSLECTVEGTSNPNLYWYRQAAGRGLQLLFYSVGIGQISSEVPQNLSASRPQDRQFILSSKKLLLSDSGFYLCAWSAISGSNQPQHFGDGTRLSIL.

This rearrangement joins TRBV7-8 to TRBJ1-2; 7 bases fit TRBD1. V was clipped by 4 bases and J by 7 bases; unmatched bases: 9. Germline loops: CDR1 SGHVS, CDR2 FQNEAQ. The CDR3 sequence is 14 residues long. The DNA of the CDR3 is TGTGCCAGCAGCTACGACAGGGCTAGCAGTGGCTACACCTTC. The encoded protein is CASSYDRASSGYTF.

CDR3 amino acids: CASSFGDRGHEQYF. DNA of the CDR3: TGTGCCAGCAGTTTTGGGGACAGGGGCCACGAGCAGTACTTC. The rearrangement joins TRBV27 to TRBJ2-7; TRBD1 aligns across 10 bases. Trimming cost V 3 bases and J 5 bases; bases outside gene matches: 4. Germline V CDR1 and CDR2: MNHEY, SMNVEV (reference sequence). The CDR3 runs 14 residues.

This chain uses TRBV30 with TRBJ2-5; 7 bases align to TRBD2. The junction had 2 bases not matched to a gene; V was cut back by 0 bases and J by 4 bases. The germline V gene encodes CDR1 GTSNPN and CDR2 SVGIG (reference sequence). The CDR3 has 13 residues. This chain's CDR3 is CAWSVGGGETQYF. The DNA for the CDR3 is TGTGCCTGGAGTGTTGGGGGGGGAGAGACCCAGTACTTC.